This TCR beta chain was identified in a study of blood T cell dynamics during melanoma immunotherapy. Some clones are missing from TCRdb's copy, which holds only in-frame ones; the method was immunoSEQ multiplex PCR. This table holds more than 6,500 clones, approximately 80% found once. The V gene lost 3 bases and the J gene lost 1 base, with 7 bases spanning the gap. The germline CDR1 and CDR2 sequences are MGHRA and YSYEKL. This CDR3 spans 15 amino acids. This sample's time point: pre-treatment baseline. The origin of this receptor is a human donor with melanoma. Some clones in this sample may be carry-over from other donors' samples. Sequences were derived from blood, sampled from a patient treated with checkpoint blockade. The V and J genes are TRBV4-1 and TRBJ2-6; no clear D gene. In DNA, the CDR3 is TGCGCCAGCAGCCAGACGTGGTCTGGGGCCAACGTCCTGACTTTC. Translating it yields CASSQTWSGANVLTF.